This T cell receptor (beta chain) was identified in a study of cytomegalovirus exposure and HLA in healthy donors. Losses at the gene ends were 8 bases for V and 0 bases for J; bases not matched to a gene: 9. This CDR3 has 15 amino acids. Germline V gives CDR1 MNHEY, CDR2 SMNVEV (reference sequence). Study observations and caveats: It was assumed in the presence/absence analyses that sequencing depth was roughly uniform across donors. The authors excluded some V segments, including TRBV6-2 and TRBV6-3, as indistinguishable.

The study ran its PCR with 60 Vbeta and 13 Jbeta primers. Libraries were prepared by immunoSEQ multiplex PCR; TCRdb keeps only in-frame clonotypes and omits some of them. Recorded for this sample: 25,000 to 40,000 clones. A word on this clone: The target antigen is unknown.

The genes are TRBV27 and TRBJ2-5; 7 positions match TRBD2. The receptor was isolated from a female donor in good health and CMV-seronegative. The sample was PBMCs. CDR3 bases: TGTGCCAGCTACCCTACCGGACTAGACCAAGAGACCCAGTACTTC. Its translation is CASYPTGLDQETQYF.